This TCR beta chain was observed in a study of T cells after yellow fever vaccination. Across the whole study: Fractions low in cell number were prepared with SMART-Seq v4 Ultra Low Input.

A note on this clonotype: What it binds is not known.

Study observations and caveats: Booster samples showed a return of most primary-vaccination clones (about 97% CD4, 70% to 90% CD8). CD4 and CD8 compartments shared a small share of clonotypes, likely from convergent recombination.

A 5'RACE template-switching step, the method used to make TCR cDNA, added a universal primer site and UMIs. TCRdb reprocessed the 5' RACE reads with MiXCR, giving one entry per CDR3 protein. The sample carries hundreds of thousands of distinct CDR3 sequences, around 12% recorded once. This CDR3 has 15 amino acids. Looked up from germline, CDR1 is LGHNA and CDR2 is YNFKEQ. Trimming cost V 1 base and J 6 bases, with 12 bases left between them. This sequence was found in a man aged 18 to 30 who received the YFV17D yellow fever vaccine. The sample consisted of CD4+ T cells sorted from PBMCs, taken 15 days after the yellow fever booster vaccination. The V gene is TRBV4-2, the J gene TRBJ1-4, with a weak D call TRBD1 (5 bases). CDR3 protein: CASSQARALYEKLFF. The CDR3 DNA reads as TGTGCCAGCAGCCAAGCCAGGGCTTTATATGAAAAACTGTTTTTT.